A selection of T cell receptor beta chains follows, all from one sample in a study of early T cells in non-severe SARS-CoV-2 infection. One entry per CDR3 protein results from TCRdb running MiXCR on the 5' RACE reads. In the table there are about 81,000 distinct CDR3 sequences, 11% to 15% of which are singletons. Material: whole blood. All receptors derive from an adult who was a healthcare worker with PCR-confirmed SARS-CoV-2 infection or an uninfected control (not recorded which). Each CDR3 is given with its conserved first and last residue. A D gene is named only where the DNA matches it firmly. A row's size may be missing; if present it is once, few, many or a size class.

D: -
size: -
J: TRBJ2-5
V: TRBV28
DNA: TGTGCCAGCAGTTTTCAACATGCGGAGACCCAGTACTTC
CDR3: CASSFQHAETQYF

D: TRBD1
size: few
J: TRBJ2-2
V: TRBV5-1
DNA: TGCGCCAGCAGCCGACTACAGGGGGCCTCCTCTGGGGAGCTGTTTTTT
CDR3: CASSRLQGASSGELFF

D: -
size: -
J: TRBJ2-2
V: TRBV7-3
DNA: TGTGCCAGCAGCAAGGGTCGCGAGGAGCTGTTTTTT
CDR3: CASSKGREELFF

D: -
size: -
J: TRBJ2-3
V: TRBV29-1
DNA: TGCAGCGTCAAAAAAACGGGGAAGACAGATACGCAGTATTTT
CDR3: CSVKKTGKTDTQYF

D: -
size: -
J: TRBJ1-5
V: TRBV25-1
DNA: TGTGCCAGCAGTGAAAGCGGCAATCAGCCCCAGCATTTT
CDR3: CASSESGNQPQHF

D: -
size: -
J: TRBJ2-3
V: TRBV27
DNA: TGTGCCAGCAGTTTACGACAGTTTAGCACAGATACGCAGTATTTT
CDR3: CASSLRQFSTDTQYF

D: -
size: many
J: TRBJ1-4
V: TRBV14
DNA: TGTGCCAGCAGCCAATTTCCGGGAGGGGCCGGACAACTGTTTTTT
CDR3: CASSQFPGGAGQLFF

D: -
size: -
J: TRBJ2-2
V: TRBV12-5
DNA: TGTGCTAGTGGTCGGGACACTAACACCGGGGAGCTGTTTTTT
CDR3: CASGRDTNTGELFF

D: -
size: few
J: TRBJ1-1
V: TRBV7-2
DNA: TGTGCCAGCAGCTTAGGTTGGGGACGTGCAATGAACACTGAAGCTTTCTTT
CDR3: CASSLGWGRAMNTEAFF

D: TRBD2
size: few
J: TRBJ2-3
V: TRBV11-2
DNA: TGTGCCAGCAGCTATCGGGCGGGGGGGCACACAGATACGCAGTATTTT
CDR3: CASSYRAGGHTDTQYF